The 21 T cell receptor beta chains below were found in one sample sequenced in a study of blood T cell repertoires in COVID-19. Sequencing was performed with immunoSEQ multiplex PCR; in TCRdb, only in-frame clones are kept and a portion is missing. Of approximately 150,000 clones detected, about four fifths appear once; the ten largest clones hold approximately 7.7%. Sequencing was performed on peripheral blood. The receptor source for this set is a woman aged 55-70 years with COVID-19, enrolled during active disease.

This clone was counted a single time. The rearrangement uses TRBV5-5 and TRBJ2-3; TRBD2 is a possible D gene (6 bases). This CDR3 spans 16 amino acids. Germline values: CDR1 SGHKS, CDR2 YYEKEE (reference sequence). V lost 4 bases, J lost 1 base, and 16 bases lay in between. The CDR3 bases are TGTGCCAGCAGCCTCGAGGCCCGCGGGGGCACAGATACGCAGTATTTT. Protein: CASSLEARGGTDTQYF.

The chain has TRBV4-2 and TRBJ1-6, with D maybe TRBD1 (6 bases). This CDR3 is built from 16 residues. Between the trimmed V and J ends, which lost 4 bases and 8 bases, there was a span of 18 bases. CDR1 and CDR2 (germline): LGHNA, YNFKEQ. CDR3 in amino acids: CASSPPGHRADSPLHF. The DNA for the CDR3 is TGTGCCAGCAGCCCACCCGGCCACAGGGCGGATTCACCCCTCCACTTT.

The chain employs TRBV15 and TRBJ2-1, with TRBD1 matching over 9 bases. The CDR3 is made up of 16 amino acids. Germline CDR1 and CDR2: LNHNV and YYDKDF (reference sequence). Unmatched junction bases numbered 7, after V lost 1 base and J lost 6 bases. The CDR3 here is CATSRAPRTGVNEQFF. The CDR3 nucleotides read TGTGCCACCAGCAGAGCCCCACGGACAGGGGTCAATGAGCAGTTCTTC.

The chain joins TRBV6-1 to TRBJ2-1, with TRBD2 identical over 14 bases. Unmatched junction bases numbered 2, after V lost 3 bases and J lost 7 bases. Germline V gene lookup returns CDR1 MNHNS and CDR2 SASEGT. CDR3 length: 15 amino acids. The CDR3 DNA sequence: TGTGCCAGCAGTGAGGGACTAGCGGGAGCAAATGAGCAGTTCTTC. It codes for CASSEGLAGANEQFF.

V and J are TRBV5-1 and TRBJ2-1; 10 bases are a match to TRBD2. Germline V gives CDR1 SGHRS, CDR2 YFSETQ. The CDR3 consists of 16 residues. V lost 4 bases, J lost 4 bases, and 8 bases stayed unmatched. For the CDR3, the DNA is TGCGCCAGCAGCCCGTCTAGCGGGAGCTCGTACAATGAGCAGTTCTTC. It encodes CASSPSSGSSYNEQFF. Full variable domain (missing parts from reference TRBV5-1 and TRBJ2-1): KAGVTQTPRYLIKTRGQQVTLSCSPISGHRSVSWYQQTPGQGLQFLFEYFSETQRNKGNFPGRFSGRQFSNSRSEMNVSTLELGDSALYLCASSPSSGSSYNEQFFGPGTRLTVL.

The chain couples TRBV7-8 to TRBJ2-5; D is perhaps TRBD1 (5 bases). Germline V gene data show CDR1 as SGHVS and CDR2 as FQNEAQ. V lost 3 bases, J lost 1 base, and 9 bases lay in between. There are 14 residues in the CDR3. Here the CDR3 DNA reads TGTGCCAGCAGCTTTAGGGGCAGCCAAGAGACCCAGTACTTC. Residues: CASSFRGSQETQYF.

The chain combines TRBV5-1 with TRBJ1-1; the match to TRBD1 covers 7 bases. The CDR3 totals 14 residues. The germline CDR1 and CDR2 sequences are SGHRS and YFSETQ. With 4 bases clipped from V and 8 bases from J, the junction kept 11 bases outside the gene matches. CDR3 sequence (DNA): TGCGCCAGCAGCGCCCGTACAGGGGCTGGAGAAGCTTTCTTT. It encodes CASSARTGAGEAFF.

As for this clone: The junction departs from the called germline gene at one end, perhaps through a read error. The gene calls are TRBV7-7 and TRBJ2-1, with D maybe TRBD2 (5 bases). Germline CDR1 and CDR2: SSHAT and FNYEAQ (reference sequence). The CDR3 runs 15 residues. CDR3 sequence reads: CASSPMVRGFNEQFF. CDR3 coding DNA: TGTGCTAGCAGCCCGATGGTCCGGGGATTCAATGAGCAGTTCTTC.

The chain uses TRBV6-2 or TRBV6-3 and TRBJ2-5; no clear D. Germline V gene sequence: CDR1 MNHEY, CDR2 SVGEGT. The CDR3 length is 12 residues. Trimming removed 5 bases from V and 5 bases from J, with 9 bases in between. The CDR3 nucleotides read TGTGCCAGCAGTCCAGGTATTGAGACCCAGTACTTC. Protein sequence: CASSPGIETQYF.

The chain couples TRBV4-1 to TRBJ2-3; 7 bases match TRBD2. This CDR3 region has 16 residues. The trim removed 2 bases at V and 0 bases at J, leaving 5 bases unmatched. Germline CDR1 is MGHRA and CDR2 is YSYEKL. CDR3 nucleotides: TGCGCCAGCAGCCAACTTAGCGGGCCCAGCACAGATACGCAGTATTTT. Translation: CASSQLSGPSTDTQYF.

This chain links TRBV18 with TRBJ2-1; D is uncertain. This CDR3 spans 13 amino acids. Germline assignment: CDR1 KGHSH and CDR2 LQKENI. The V and J ends lost 2 bases and 9 bases respectively, with 11 bases between them. The CDR3 region has the DNA TGTGCCAGCTCACCAGGCCTAGTTGGTGAGCAGTTCTTC. Its translation is CASSPGLVGEQFF.

The V call is TRBV11-2, the J call TRBJ2-2; D gene unclear. The CDR3 spans 15 residues. The germline V gene has CDR1 SGHAT and CDR2 FQNNGV. V was trimmed by 2 bases and J by 0 bases, leaving 7 bases between them. The CDR3 DNA reads TGTGCCAGCAGCTTATTGTCCGCGAACACCGGGGAGCTGTTTTTT. Translated, it gives CASSLLSANTGELFF.

The chain recombines TRBV9 with TRBJ1-3; TRBD1 matches at 12 bases. V shed 0 bases, J shed 2 bases, and the junction held 3 bases outside the gene matches. The CDR3 sequence is 17 residues long. CDR1 SGDLS and CDR2 YYNGEE come from the germline V gene. CDR3 protein: CASSVGDRGLAGNTIYF. CDR3 nucleotide sequence: TGTGCCAGCAGCGTAGGGGACAGGGGGCTTGCTGGAAACACCATATATTTT.

The J gene is TRBJ2-1, the V gene TRBV10-3, with a weak D call TRBD2 (5 bases). V dropped 9 bases and J dropped 4 bases, with 16 bases sitting between them. CDR1 ENHRY and CDR2 SYGVKD come from the germline V gene. The CDR3 contains 14 residues. The CDR3 DNA reads TGTGCCATTTTAGAGGGCTTCGAATACAATGAGCAGTTCTTC. Translated, it gives CAILEGFEYNEQFF.

J is TRBJ2-2 and V is TRBV5-1; 9 bases agree with TRBD1. The V and J ends lost 4 bases and 2 bases, in that order; junction bases with no gene match: 6. The germline CDR1 and CDR2 sequences are SGHRS and YFSETQ. This CDR3 has 16 residues. As DNA, the CDR3 is TGCGCCAGCAGCCACACAGGGGGCGAAAACACCGGGGAGCTGTTTTTT. Residues: CASSHTGGENTGELFF. Based on the CDR3 plus reference TRBV5-1 and TRBJ2-2, the full variable domain is KAGVTQTPRYLIKTRGQQVTLSCSPISGHRSVSWYQQTPGQGLQFLFEYFSETQRNKGNFPGRFSGRQFSNSRSEMNVSTLELGDSALYLCASSHTGGENTGELFFGEGSRLTVL.

The chain links TRBV4-1 to TRBJ2-1; perhaps TRBD1 as D (6 bases). Trimming removed 4 bases at V and 5 bases at J, with 18 bases between. The CDR3 extends over 16 amino acids. Germline CDR1 and CDR2: MGHRA and YSYEKL. CDR3 in amino acids: CASSPNPGDPHNEQFF. For the CDR3, the DNA is TGCGCCAGCAGCCCCAATCCAGGGGACCCGCACAATGAGCAGTTCTTC.

V is TRBV29-1 and J is TRBJ2-5, with TRBD2 identical over 8 bases. Germline-derived CDR1 and CDR2 are SQVTM and ANQGSEA. The CDR3 is 15 residues long. The junction had 17 bases not matched to a gene; V was cut back by 6 bases and J by 8 bases. The CDR3 nucleotides read TGCAGCGTCGCCAGGATACTAGCGGAGGGAGGAACCCAGTACTTC. Amino acid sequence: CSVARILAEGGTQYF.

This clone turned up a few times. The rearrangement joins TRBV11-2 to TRBJ2-1; 8 positions match TRBD2. This CDR3 contains 14 residues. The germline gives CDR1 SGHAT, CDR2 FQNNGV. V lost 7 bases, J lost 7 bases, and 9 bases stayed unmatched. In DNA, the CDR3 is TGTGCCAGCACCAAAGCGGGAGTGATGAATGAGCAGTTCTTC. It codes for CASTKAGVMNEQFF.

The CDR3 DNA follows: TGTGCCAGCAGCCAAGGTGTCTTAGCGGGAGGCCTCTACGAGCAGTACTTC. Protein sequence: CASSQGVLAGGLYEQYF. The chain uses TRBV14 and TRBJ2-7; 10 bases map to TRBD2. Germline V lookup: CDR1 SGHDN, CDR2 FVKESK. Trimming cost V 1 base and J 3 bases; bases outside gene matches: 9. This CDR3 comprises 17 residues.

The rearrangement joins TRBV6-5 to TRBJ1-2, with D possibly being TRBD1 (5 bases). The length of the CDR3 is 12 residues. Germline CDR1 and CDR2: MNHEY and SVGAGI. V dropped 4 bases and J dropped 5 bases, with 8 bases sitting between them. CDR3 residues: CASSSTDYGYTF. CDR3 DNA: TGTGCCAGCAGTTCGACAGATTATGGCTACACCTTC.

The chain recombines TRBV3-1 (or the pseudogene TRBV3-2) with TRBJ2-3, with D possibly matching TRBD2 (6 bases). CDR3 length: 16 amino acids. From germline, CDR1 is LGHDT and CDR2 YNNKEL (reference sequence). V lost 1 base and J lost 0, with 11 bases in between. DNA of the CDR3: TGTGCCAGCAGCCAAGTGGCTGGGGGGAGCACAGATACGCAGTATTTT. Amino acid sequence: CASSQVAGGSTDTQYF.